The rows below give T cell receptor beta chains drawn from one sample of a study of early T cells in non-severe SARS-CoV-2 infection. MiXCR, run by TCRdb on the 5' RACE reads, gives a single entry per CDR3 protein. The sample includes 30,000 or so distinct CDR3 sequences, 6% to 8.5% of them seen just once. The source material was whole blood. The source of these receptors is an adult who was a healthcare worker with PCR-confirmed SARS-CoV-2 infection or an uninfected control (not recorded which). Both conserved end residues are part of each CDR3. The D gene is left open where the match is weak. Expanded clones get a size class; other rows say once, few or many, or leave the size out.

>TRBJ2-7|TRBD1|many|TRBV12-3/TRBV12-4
CASTFRDRAYEQYF
TGTGCCAGCACTTTCCGGGACAGGGCCTACGAGCAGTACTTC
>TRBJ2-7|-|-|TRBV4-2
CASSQDWGYEQYF
TGTGCCAGCAGCCAAGATTGGGGTTACGAGCAGTACTTC
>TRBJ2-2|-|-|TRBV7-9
CASSLGAGELFF
TGTGCCAGCAGCTTAGGAGCCGGGGAGCTGTTTTTT
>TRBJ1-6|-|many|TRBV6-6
CASSYSTLGSPLHF
TGTGCCAGCAGTTACTCGACTCTGGGCTCACCCCTCCACTTT
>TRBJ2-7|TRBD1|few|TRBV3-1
CASSQAGTGLFEQYF
TGTGCCAGCAGCCAAGCGGGGACAGGCCTGTTCGAGCAGTACTTC
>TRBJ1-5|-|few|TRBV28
CASYGRSYSNQPQHF
TGTGCCAGCTACGGACGGTCGTATAGCAATCAGCCCCAGCATTTT
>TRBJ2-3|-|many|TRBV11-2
CASSPTTDTQYF
TGTGCCAGCAGCCCAACCACAGATACGCAGTATTTT
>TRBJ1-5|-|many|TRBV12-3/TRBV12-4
CASSRTGGGQPQHF
TGTGCCAGCAGTCGTACAGGAGGGGGTCAGCCCCAGCATTTT
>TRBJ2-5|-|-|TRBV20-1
CSAEGRPQETQYF
TGCAGTGCTGAGGGGCGGCCCCAAGAGACCCAGTACTTC
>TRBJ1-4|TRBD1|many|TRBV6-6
CASTQTGATNEKLFF
TGTGCCAGCACCCAAACAGGGGCAACTAATGAAAAACTGTTTTTT
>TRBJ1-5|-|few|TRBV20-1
CSARDEQTQPQHF
TGCAGTGCTAGAGATGAACAGACTCAGCCCCAGCATTTT
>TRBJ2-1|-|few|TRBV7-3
CASSVTGNEQFF
TGTGCCAGCAGCGTGACTGGCAATGAGCAGTTCTTC
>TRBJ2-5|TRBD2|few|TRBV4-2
CASSHPSTAGGQETQYF
TGTGCCAGCAGCCATCCGTCTACAGCGGGAGGACAAGAGACCCAGTACTTC
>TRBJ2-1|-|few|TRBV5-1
CASSQGLNNEQFF
TGCGCCAGCAGCCAGGGGTTAAACAATGAGCAGTTCTTC
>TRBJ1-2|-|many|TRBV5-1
CASAPNPGYGYTF
TGCGCCAGCGCGCCAAACCCTGGCTATGGCTACACCTTC
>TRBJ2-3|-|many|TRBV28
CASSPDRTPRKQYF
TGTGCCAGCAGTCCTGACCGGACACCCCGGAAGCAGTATTTT
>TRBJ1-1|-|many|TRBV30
CAWSVWPTGTEAFF
TGTGCCTGGAGTGTATGGCCGACGGGCACTGAAGCTTTCTTT
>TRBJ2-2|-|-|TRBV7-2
CASSPNLRLMGAGELFF
TGTGCCAGCAGCCCAAACTTGCGGCTCATGGGTGCCGGGGAGCTGTTTTTT
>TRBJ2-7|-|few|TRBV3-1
CASSQSLEQYF
TGTGCCAGCAGCCAGTCCCTCGAGCAGTACTTC
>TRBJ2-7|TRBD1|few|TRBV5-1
CASSPGTGDWEQYF
TGCGCCAGCAGCCCGGGGACAGGGGATTGGGAGCAGTACTTC
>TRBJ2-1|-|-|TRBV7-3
CASSLQAGLGGRGEQFF
TGTGCCAGCAGCTTACAGGCAGGACTTGGGGGCCGCGGTGAGCAGTTCTTC
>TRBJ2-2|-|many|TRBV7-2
CASSLEPGRPPNTGELFF
TGTGCCAGCAGCTTAGAGCCAGGCCGCCCACCGAACACCGGGGAGCTGTTTTTT
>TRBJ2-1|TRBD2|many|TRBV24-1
CATSDFSASGHNEQFF
TGTGCCACCAGTGATTTCTCGGCTAGCGGCCACAATGAGCAGTTCTTC
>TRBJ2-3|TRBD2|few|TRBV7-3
CASSLTLLAGGTDTQYF
TGTGCCAGCAGCTTAACTCTACTAGCGGGAGGTACAGATACGCAGTATTTT
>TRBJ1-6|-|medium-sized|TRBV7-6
CASSLDSNSPLHF
TGTGCCAGCAGCTTGGATAGCAATTCACCCCTCCACTTT
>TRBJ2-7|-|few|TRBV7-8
CASSINTGTNEQYF
TGTGCCAGCAGCATTAACACCGGGACGAACGAGCAGTACTTC
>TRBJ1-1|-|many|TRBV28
CASSPNLGNTEAFF
TGTGCCAGCAGTCCCAACCTCGGGAACACTGAAGCTTTCTTT
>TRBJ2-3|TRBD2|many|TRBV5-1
CASSTALAVSTDTQYF
TGCGCCAGCAGCACCGCGCTAGCGGTTAGCACAGATACGCAGTATTTT
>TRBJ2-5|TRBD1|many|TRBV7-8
CASSLARGPETQYF
TGTGCCAGCAGCTTAGCCAGGGGGCCAGAGACCCAGTACTTC
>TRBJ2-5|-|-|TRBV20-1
CSAAWRDGETQYF
TGCAGTGCTGCTTGGAGAGATGGCGAGACCCAGTACTTC
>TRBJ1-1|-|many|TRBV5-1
CASSPQTGVNTEAFF
TGCGCCAGCAGCCCGCAGACAGGAGTGAACACTGAAGCTTTCTTT
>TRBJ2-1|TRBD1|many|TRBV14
CASSPFPTQQGNEQFF
TGTGCCAGCAGCCCCTTCCCAACTCAACAGGGGAATGAGCAGTTCTTC
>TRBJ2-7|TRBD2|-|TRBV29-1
CSVDGGIGYEQYF
TGCAGCGTTGACGGGGGGATCGGCTACGAGCAGTACTTC
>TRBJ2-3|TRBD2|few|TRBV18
CASSPRAGGVSDTQYF
TGTGCCAGCTCACCACGGGCGGGAGGAGTTAGCGATACGCAGTATTTT
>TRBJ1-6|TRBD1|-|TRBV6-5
CASSLGQVAVDNSPLHF
TGTGCCAGCAGTTTAGGACAGGTGGCGGTGGATAATTCACCCCTCCACTTT
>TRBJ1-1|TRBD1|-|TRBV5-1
CASSLTGGGGGSTEAFF
TGCGCCAGCAGCTTGACAGGGGGCGGCGGTGGAAGCACTGAAGCTTTCTTT
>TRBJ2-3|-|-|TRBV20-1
CSARRVTDTQYF
TGCAGTGCTAGGAGGGTCACAGATACGCAGTATTTT
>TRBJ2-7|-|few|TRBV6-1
CASSELVGSYEQYF
TGTGCCAGCAGTGAACTGGTAGGCTCCTACGAGCAGTACTTC
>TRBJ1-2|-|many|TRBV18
CASSPGLLNYGYTF
TGTGCCAGCTCACCAGGCCTCCTTAACTATGGCTACACCTTC
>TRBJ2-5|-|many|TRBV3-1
CASSQGSRAGGGETQYF
TGTGCCAGCAGCCAGGGCTCCAGAGCAGGGGGAGGAGAGACCCAGTACTTC
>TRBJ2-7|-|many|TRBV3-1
CASSQALFSYEQYF
TGTGCCAGCAGCCAAGCACTATTCTCCTACGAGCAGTACTTC